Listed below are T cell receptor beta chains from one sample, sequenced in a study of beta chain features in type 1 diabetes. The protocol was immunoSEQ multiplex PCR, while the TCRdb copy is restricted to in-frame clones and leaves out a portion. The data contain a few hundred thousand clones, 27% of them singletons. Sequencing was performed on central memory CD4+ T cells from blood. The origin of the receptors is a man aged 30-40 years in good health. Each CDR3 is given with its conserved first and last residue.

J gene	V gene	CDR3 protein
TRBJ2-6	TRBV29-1	CSVGPGGRANVLTF
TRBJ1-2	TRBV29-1	CSVLQDSSYGYTF
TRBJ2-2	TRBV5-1	CASRLGGQDTGELFF
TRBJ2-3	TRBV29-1	CSPTYREGPQDTQYF
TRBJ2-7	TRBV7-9	CASSVTYEQYF
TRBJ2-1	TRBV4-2	CASSQDPLVLSSYNEQFF
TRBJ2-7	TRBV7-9	CASSLASTYEQYF
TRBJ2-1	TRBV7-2	CASSLRASGRAEQFF
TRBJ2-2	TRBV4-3	CASSQDLSSGPIGTGELFF
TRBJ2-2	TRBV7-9	CASSPEGRSGELFF
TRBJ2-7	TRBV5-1	CASSSGQGVDEQYF
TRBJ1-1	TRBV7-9	CASSLERGRETEAFF
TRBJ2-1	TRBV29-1	CSVGGPLNEQFF
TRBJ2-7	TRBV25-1	CASSESGAGTSYEQYF
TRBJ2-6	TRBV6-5	CASTERGAGANVLTF
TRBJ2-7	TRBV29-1	CSGGKDGYEQYF
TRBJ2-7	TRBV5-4	CASSPPQRNEQYF
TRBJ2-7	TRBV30	CAWRLRQGLNSYEQYF
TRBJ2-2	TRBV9	CASSLLGLAGGTGELFF
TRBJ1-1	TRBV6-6	CASNTQGGTEAFF
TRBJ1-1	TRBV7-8	CASSLGRSNTEAFF
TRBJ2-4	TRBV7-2	CASSLDLGDIQYF
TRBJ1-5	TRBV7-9	CASSLPTHRAVTQPQHF
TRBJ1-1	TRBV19	CASSSTGGNTEAFF
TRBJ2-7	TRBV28	CASSPLTYEQYF
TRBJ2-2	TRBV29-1	CSVVPDRNTGELFF
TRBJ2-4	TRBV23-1	CASSQYSIGFLGF
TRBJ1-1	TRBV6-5	CASTRGDTEAFF
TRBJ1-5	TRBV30	CAWRRGNNQPQHF
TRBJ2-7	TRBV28	CASSYSRYEQYF
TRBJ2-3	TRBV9	CASSVGVSTDTQYF
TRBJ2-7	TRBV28	CASSFPPLYEQYF
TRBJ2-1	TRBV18	CASSPTTTSGSTRNEQFF
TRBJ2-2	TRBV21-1	CASSPGGTATGELFF
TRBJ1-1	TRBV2	CAGQQGANTEAFF
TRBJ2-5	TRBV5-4	CASSVGQTETQYF
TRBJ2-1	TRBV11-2	CASSLDPASGEQFF